These T cell receptor beta chains were read from a single sample in a study of monozygotic twins with inflammatory bowel disease. TCRdb re-called the 5' RACE reads and catalogs CDR3 proteins one per entry, DNA excluded. This sample lists roughly 330,000 distinct CDR3 sequences; its ten largest clones have roughly 2%. The sequenced sample consisted of blood. These receptors were taken from a human donor with ulcerative colitis or Crohn's disease, or a healthy co-twin of an affected twin (not recorded which). Both conserved end residues are part of each CDR3.

>TRBJ2-1|TRBV7-2|13
CASSFELRNEQFF
>TRBJ2-2|TRBV12-3/TRBV12-4|16
CASSRSSGTGTGELFF
>TRBJ2-3|TRBV28|14
CASGSTGDTDTQYF
>TRBJ2-3|TRBV25-1|14
CASSEVGDTDTQYF
>TRBJ2-1|TRBV4-1|17
CASSQDGVGTRAAGQFF
>TRBJ1-1|TRBV28|13
CASSFRPNTEAFF
>TRBJ1-1|TRBV6-5|15
CASSYSGRGRTEAFF
>TRBJ2-3|TRBV18|13
CASSITATDTQYF
>TRBJ2-3|TRBV15|15
CATARRGASTDTRYF
>TRBJ1-4|TRBV10-2|14
CASSEPATNEKLFF
>TRBJ1-1|TRBV6-5|13
CASSKLGGWSAFF
>TRBJ2-6|TRBV25-1|15
CASSESRNGANVLTF
>TRBJ2-1|TRBV20-1|17
CSARDQGRGERYNEQFF
>TRBJ2-2|TRBV29-1|16
CSAGTLQFANTGELFF
>TRBJ2-1|TRBV28|12
CASSSLVGEQFF
>TRBJ2-7|TRBV21-1|13
CARVSGKSYEQYF
>TRBJ2-1|TRBV9|14
CASSGDFTYNEQFF
>TRBJ2-1|TRBV5-4|15
CASSGGLISYNEQFF
>TRBJ2-2|TRBV6-4|15
CASSVGQADTGELFF
>TRBJ1-2|TRBV7-2|14
CASSPSRGIYGYTF
>TRBJ2-2|TRBV10-3|12
CAITSGLGELFF
>TRBJ2-7|TRBV3-1|15
CASSQGPGSSREQYF
>TRBJ1-6|TRBV2|15
CASSEATGLLLPLHF
>TRBJ2-1|TRBV20-1|14
CSAKKRSSYNEQFF
>TRBJ2-1|TRBV3-1|14
CASQQGVAGNEQFF
>TRBJ1-6|TRBV12-2|13
CASRLRPGSPLHF
>TRBJ2-3|TRBV20-1|16
CSARGPGTSGRDTQYF
>TRBJ1-1|TRBV6-5|14
CASSSGRAGSEAFF
>TRBJ2-5|TRBV29-1|16
CSVEFGIAGGQETQYF
>TRBJ1-5|TRBV2|13
CASRGISGQPQHF
>TRBJ2-1|TRBV7-2|15
CASSLPWGGYNEQFF
>TRBJ2-7|TRBV14|15
CASSQVPGGGYEQYF
>TRBJ2-1|TRBV20-1|16
CSASPGRRGVSNEQFF
>TRBJ1-1|TRBV3-1|15
CASSQGKLGPTEAFF
>TRBJ2-5|TRBV7-9|15
CASSLYSSGEETQYF
>TRBJ1-6|TRBV20-1|15
CSANLFDTYNSPLHF
>TRBJ2-2|TRBV29-1|13
CSVRGPNTGELFF
>TRBJ1-2|TRBV15|16
CATSRERGLSNYGYTF
>TRBJ1-5|TRBV7-2|16
CASSVGGSQANQPQHF
>TRBJ1-1|TRBV28|14
CASSLNSLNTEAFF
>TRBJ2-1|TRBV2|13
CASRPSPYNEQFF
>TRBJ2-7|TRBV12-3/TRBV12-4|18
CASTPTSGRARGIYEQYF
>TRBJ1-4|TRBV27|13
CASWGQGNEKPFF
>TRBJ2-7|TRBV6-5|16
CASSSPRLRGSYEQYF
>TRBJ1-1|TRBV24-1|12
CATSDGLGEAFF
>TRBJ2-3|TRBV10-3|15
CAISAQKQDANTQYF
>TRBJ2-5|TRBV6-2/TRBV6-3|12
CASSYVEGTQYF
>TRBJ2-1|TRBV10-1|16
CASSSPGLGANNEQFF
>TRBJ2-1|TRBV19|13
CASERRAGNEQFF
>TRBJ2-3|TRBV6-1|15
CASSQQGASTDTQYF
>TRBJ2-2|TRBV5-4|14
CASSKPGVTGELFF